This T cell receptor (beta chain) originates from a study of blood T cells in healthy people across ages (dated by TCRdb to the mid-2010s). At the level of the whole study: In model experiments, roughly one uniquely barcoded TCR beta cDNA molecule per two T cells was captured by template switching. Using deep sequencing normalized with unique cDNA molecular identifiers, the study measured how TCR beta repertoire diversity changes with age. The donors were divided into four age groups: young (average around 16 years), middle-aged (approximately 42), aged (approximately 59) and long-lived (nearly 85). To avoid experimental bias, donors of different ages were randomly spread across the sequencing lanes. The study analyzed two additional independent replicas of 1 million unique cDNA reads from the same blood draw for two donors, one aged 18 to 30 and one aged 80 or older. General conclusions and limits of the study: The percentage of naive T cells measured by flow cytometry correlated strongly with observed TCR beta diversity. Because the CMV infection status of the donors was unknown, age-related changes in expanded clonotypes may potentially have been confounded. Observed TCR beta diversity per million T cells fell roughly linearly with age, and a significant reduction was already apparent by age around 44. Conclusive comparison of naive and antigen-experienced compartments was prevented by the profiling of bulk unsorted PBMCs. Compared with the aged group, the long-lived group had more naive CD4+ T cells, fewer expanded clones and increased TCR diversity, suggesting age selection. Estimates of total diversity based on one million sequenced T cells were regarded as lower bounds and as underestimates.

Clipping removes 4 bases from V and 0 bases from J, with 5 as the unmatched junction base count. From a lookup of the germline V gene, CDR1 and CDR2 are MDHEN and SYDVKM. The CDR3 numbers 16 residues from cysteine through phenylalanine. The DNA shown is the 48-base CDR3, in frame from base 1. The donors were roughly 39 Caucasian individuals from Russia, aged roughly 6 to 90 years, who were systemically healthy. Roughly 10 milliliters of peripheral blood were drawn from each donor into EDTA-treated Vacutainer tubes. Ficoll-Paque density-gradient centrifugation was used to isolate PBMCs, with at least 7 million obtained per sample. Total RNA was extracted from PBMCs with Trizol reagent, with at least 6 micrograms obtained per sample. For every donor, flow cytometry on a PBMC aliquot measured the percentage of naive CD45RAhigh/CD27high T cells. Preparation of the library involved 5' RACE. The data were produced on an Illumina HiSeq 2500. A second PCR of roughly 7 to 11 cycles was run with a J-beta primer mix and a sample-barcoded 5' primer. A unique molecular identifier was introduced onto each TCR beta cDNA molecule by a template-switch 5' adaptor carrying 12 random nucleotides. Each sample yielded at least 3 million CDR3-containing paired-end reads. The Mint cDNA synthesis kit, primed by a TRBC-specific oligonucleotide, was used to synthesize first-strand cDNA from all RNA. All cDNA was treated with uracil-DNA glycosylase and then went through a first 18-cycle PCR with the universal primers M1SS and BC2_uni_R. As for how the authors treated the data: Normalization of each sample was performed by random selection of 1 million high-quality reads, each carrying a distinct molecular identifier. Instead of being binned into consensus sequences, reads that shared molecular identifiers were thrown out. MiTCR, with a Q25 quality threshold and the strictest error-elimination algorithm, was used for CDR3 identification, clonotype clustering and error correction. A nonparametric unseen species model using Euler transformation provided a lower-bound estimate of total TCR beta diversity. The public reads were reanalyzed by TCRdb: fastp trimming at Q25, MiXCR alignment, in-frame beta chains only. Under each unique CDR3 protein, matching rows form one entry showing the most common genes and DNA. The V and J calls and clone size are TCRdb's, not the authors'. This sample gives around 870,000 distinct CDR3 sequences in total; 29% of them show up just once. The ten biggest clones cover around 16% of the sample.

This clonotype occurred many times. Its specific antigen is unknown. No much larger clone exists at a distance of one base, and base qualities are not known. Sequencing used blood. The sequence joins TRBV28 to TRBJ2-2, and 7 bases in between align with TRBD2. The TCR was taken from an elderly woman in good health. CDR3 loop: CASSSPRGANTGELFF. The nucleotide sequence reads as follows: TGTGCCAGCAGTTCCCCCCGGGGGGCGAACACCGGGGAGCTGTTTTTT.